The rows below give T cell receptor beta chains drawn from one sample of a study of monozygotic twins with cystic fibrosis. Clones were read by immunoSEQ multiplex PCR, and TCRdb kept only the in-frame ones, dropping some. Among some 9,600 clones, over 80% were seen once, and the ten largest hold 5.4%. Input material: blood. These receptors were collected from a boy younger than 10 with cystic fibrosis. The CDR3 runs from the conserved cysteine through the conserved F or W. A D gene is named only where the DNA matches it firmly. The size of a clone is reported for some rows only, either as once, few or many, or as a class for expanded clones.

>-|TRBD2|15|TRBV10-3|TRBJ2-3
TGTGCCATCAGTGAAGCGGGGCGGAACACAGATACGCAGTATTTT
CAISEAGRNTDTQYF
>-|TRBD2|14|TRBV10-1|TRBJ2-3
TGCGCCAGCAGTCCCGGGGGGAGCACAGATACGCAGTATTTT
CASSPGGSTDTQYF
>-|TRBD2|15|TRBV11-2|TRBJ2-3
TGTGCCAGCAGCTTTAGCGGGGGGGCCTCCGATACGCAGTATTTT
CASSFSGGASDTQYF
>-|-|14|TRBV15|TRBJ2-2
TGTGCCACCAGCTCTCTCGAAGACACCGGGGAGCTGTTTTTT
CATSSLEDTGELFF
>-|-|16|TRBV15|TRBJ2-3
TGTGCCACCAGCAAGGGACAACTTTACCCCACAGATACGCAGTATTTT
CATSKGQLYPTDTQYF
>few|-|13|TRBV5-6|TRBJ2-1
TGTGCCAGCAGCTGGGCGGTGGGGAATGAGCAGTTCTTC
CASSWAVGNEQFF
>-|-|15|TRBV4-3|TRBJ2-7
TGCGCCAGCAGCCAAGATTTCGGGGCCCCCTACGAGCAGTACTTC
CASSQDFGAPYEQYF
>-|TRBD1|15|TRBV4-1|TRBJ1-2
TGCGCCAGCAGACACTCGGGACAGGGGGCAGGAGGCTACACCTTC
CASRHSGQGAGGYTF
>-|-|14|TRBV19|TRBJ2-1
TGTGCCAGTAGTGTGGGACGGTCGGTCAATGAGCAGTTCTTC
CASSVGRSVNEQFF
>-|TRBD2|15|TRBV2|TRBJ2-4
TGTGCCAGCAGGGACCCTAGCGGGGTGGGAAACATTCAGTACTTC
CASRDPSGVGNIQYF
>once|TRBD2|14|TRBV6-6|TRBJ2-1
TGTGCCAGCAGAACCAGCGGGGGAGGGGTTGAGCAGTTCTTC
CASRTSGGGVEQFF
>-|TRBD1|15|TRBV11-3|TRBJ2-1
TGTGCCAGCAGCCCCGGACAGGACTCCTACAATGAGCAGTTCTTC
CASSPGQDSYNEQFF
>-|-|15|TRBV4-3|TRBJ1-5
TGCGCCAGCAGCCACCTCAATCAACAGGATCAGCCCCAGCATTTT
CASSHLNQQDQPQHF